A single sample gave rise to the 21 T cell receptor beta chains below, sequenced in a study of blood T cell repertoires in COVID-19. Using immunoSEQ multiplex PCR, the repertoire was profiled, and TCRdb retains in-frame clones only, with some absent. The data show hundreds of thousands of clones, with just over 85% seen just once and about 4% held by the top ten. Input material: PBMCs or T cells enriched from blood (not recorded which). These receptors were obtained from a man aged 25 to 40 who had recovered from COVID-19.

The chain recombines TRBV4-2 with TRBJ1-2; tentative D call: TRBD1 (6 bases). CDR1 LGHNA and CDR2 YNFKEQ come from the germline V gene. This CDR3 comprises 16 residues. Trimming left V 3 bases short and J 8 bases short, with 22 bases between. The CDR3 region is CASSHRGGRRVVGYTF. The CDR3 DNA reads as TGTGCCAGCAGCCATAGGGGGGGCCGGCGAGTTGTAGGCTACACCTTC.

DNA of the CDR3: TGTGCCTGGACTAGCGGGCTACAGACAGATACGCAGTATTTT. Amino acids: CAWTSGLQTDTQYF. The chain links TRBV30 to TRBJ2-3; TRBD2 aligns across 8 bases. Germline CDR1 is GTSNPN and CDR2 is SVGIG (reference sequence). The CDR3 totals 14 residues. The V segment lost 4 bases and the J segment 3 bases; nucleotides outside the gene matches: 6.

The sample holds one count of this clone. The chain couples TRBV19 to TRBJ1-2; maybe TRBD1 (6 bases). The CDR3 has 14 residues. Trimming took 1 base from V and 7 from J, leaving 13 bases between them. Germline loops: CDR1 LNHDA, CDR2 SQIVND (reference sequence). CDR3 amino acids: CASSIVGGHFGYTF. The CDR3 DNA follows: TGTGCCAGTAGTATAGTGGGGGGGCATTTTGGCTACACCTTC.

The chain carries TRBV19 and TRBJ1-1; D is perhaps TRBD1 (6 bases). The V end was cut by 5 bases, the J end by 0 bases, with 19 bases between. The CDR3 covers 17 residues. CDR1 LNHDA and CDR2 SQIVND come from the germline V gene (reference sequence). CDR3 protein: CASSDRAWGQMNTEAFF. DNA of the CDR3: TGTGCCAGTAGTGACCGGGCCTGGGGGCAGATGAACACTGAAGCTTTCTTT.

This chain joins TRBV27 and TRBJ1-6; D perhaps matches TRBD1 (6 bases). Trimming removed 6 bases at V and 10 bases at J, with 16 bases between. This CDR3 spans 14 amino acids. Germline V gives CDR1 MNHEY, CDR2 SMNVEV (reference sequence). The CDR3 region is CASRQGGGGSPLHF. The CDR3 region has the DNA TGTGCCAGCAGACAAGGGGGGGGCGGCTCACCCCTCCACTTT.

V and J are TRBV4-1 and TRBJ1-5, with D possibly being TRBD1 (5 bases). This CDR3 region has 15 residues. Germline CDR1 and CDR2: MGHRA and YSYEKL. Trimming removed 0 bases from V and 6 bases from J, with 12 bases in between. CDR3 nucleotide sequence: TGCGCCAGCAGCCAAGATACGCAGGGCTCTCAGCCCCAGCATTTT. Its translation: CASSQDTQGSQPQHF.

The chain couples TRBV5-6 to TRBJ1-2; a possible D gene is TRBD1 (6 bases). The ends were cut back, 3 bases at V and 3 bases at J, with 12 bases in the middle. This CDR3 contains 14 residues. In germline, CDR1 is SGHDT, CDR2 YYEEEE. The CDR3 nucleotides read TGTGCCAGCAGCTACCAGGGGCCTCACTATGGCTACACCTTC. Amino acid sequence: CASSYQGPHYGYTF.

The V call is TRBV24-1, the J call TRBJ2-3; maybe TRBD1 (5 bases). Germline-derived CDR1 and CDR2 are KGHDR and SFDVKD. This CDR3 is built from 16 residues. The germline V and J ends were trimmed by 4 bases and 6 bases, with 19 bases remaining between them. The CDR3 DNA follows: TGTGCCACCAGTGACCCGACAGCCTCGACAAGGGATACGCAGTATTTT. This sequence encodes CATSDPTASTRDTQYF.

The chain couples TRBV6-1 to TRBJ1-5; D call uncertain. The CDR3 spans 15 residues. Trimming cost V 0 bases and J 4 bases, with 10 bases left between them. Germline lookup yields CDR1 MNHNS and CDR2 SASEGT. This chain's CDR3 is CASSEAPARNQPQHF. The DNA of the CDR3 is TGTGCCAGCAGTGAAGCTCCCGCGAGGAATCAGCCCCAGCATTTT.

This chain links TRBV5-1 with TRBJ2-7, with TRBD2 identical over 8 bases. J was trimmed by 4 bases and V by 0 bases; bases with no gene match: 12. Per the germline V gene, CDR1 is SGHRS and CDR2 is YFSETQ. CDR3 length: 17 amino acids. This chain's CDR3 is CASSLGGTSTILYEQYF. CDR3 in DNA: TGCGCCAGCAGCTTGGGAGGGACTAGTACCATCCTATACGAGCAGTACTTC.

The chain has TRBV9 and TRBJ2-1, with TRBD2 matching over 10 bases. V was clipped by 2 bases and J by 3 bases; unmatched bases: 2. The germline V gene has CDR1 SGDLS and CDR2 YYNGEE. The CDR3 contains 15 residues. The CDR3 spells CASSVSGGFYNEQFF. As DNA, the CDR3 is TGTGCCAGCAGCGTTAGCGGGGGGTTCTACAATGAGCAGTTCTTC.

The sample holds one count of this clone. This chain joins TRBV13 and TRBJ2-5; 8 nucleotides match TRBD1. The germline CDR1 and CDR2 sequences are PRHDT and FYEKMQ (reference sequence). The J segment lost 1 base and the V segment lost 5 bases, leaving 9 bases of the junction unmatched. CDR3 length: 16 residues. CDR3 DNA: TGTGCCAGCAGCCCTCGGACAGGGTGGGTCCAAGAGACCCAGTACTTC. Its translation: CASSPRTGWVQETQYF.

V gene TRBV5-1 combines with J gene TRBJ2-7, with 9 bases that match TRBD1. CDR1 SGHRS and CDR2 YFSETQ come from the germline V gene. Germline trimming cut 4 bases from V and 0 bases from J; bases unmatched to any gene: 5. The CDR3 length is 15 residues. The CDR3 loop is CASSTGQGFSYEQYF. The CDR3 nucleotides read TGCGCCAGCAGCACGGGACAGGGTTTCTCCTACGAGCAGTACTTC.

The chain combines TRBV30 with TRBJ1-6, with D possibly matching TRBD1 (5 bases). Germline V lookup: CDR1 GTSNPN, CDR2 SVGIG (reference sequence). Trimming cost V 0 bases and J 2 bases, with 8 bases left between them. This CDR3 has 15 residues. The CDR3 here is CAWSVSRAYNSPLHF. Written as DNA, the CDR3 is TGTGCCTGGAGTGTATCCAGGGCCTATAATTCACCCCTCCACTTT.

The chain uses TRBV11-2 and TRBJ2-7; D is undetermined. Deletions cut 1 base from V and 0 bases from J, with 7 bases between. Germline CDR1 is SGHAT and CDR2 is FQNNGV. This CDR3 has 14 residues. The CDR3 DNA reads as TGTGCCAGCAGCTTAGTCCGCGGCTCCTACGAGCAGTACTTC. It is translated as CASSLVRGSYEQYF.

The chain is built from TRBV28 and TRBJ1-6; 10 nucleotides agree with TRBD1. The CDR3 sequence is 13 residues long. J lost 11 bases, V lost 7 bases, and 5 bases had no gene match. Germline values: CDR1 MDHEN, CDR2 SYDVKM. The CDR3 DNA reads as TGTGCCAGCAAGGGACAGGGGACCGCACCCCTCCACTTT. Protein: CASKGQGTAPLHF.

The chain joins TRBV2 to TRBJ2-5, with TRBD1 identical over 10 bases. The CDR3 loop spans 16 amino acids. The ends lost 6 bases at V and 8 bases at J; junction bases unmatched: 15. Per the germline V gene, CDR1 is SNHLY and CDR2 is FYNNEI. CDR3 sequence reads: CASSERTGGTRATQYF. DNA of the CDR3: TGTGCCAGCAGCGAACGGACAGGGGGAACCCGGGCTACCCAGTACTTC.

This clone has more than one count but fewer than ten. This chain links TRBV19 with TRBJ2-1, with TRBD2 identical over 15 bases. Germline-derived CDR1 and CDR2 are LNHDA and SQIVND (reference sequence). The CDR3 runs 16 residues. The V segment lost 5 bases and the J segment 10 bases; nucleotides outside the gene matches: 9. DNA of the CDR3: TGTGCCAGTAGTGCCCGGACTAGCGGGGGGGACAGGGAGCAGTTCTTC. Its translation is CASSARTSGGDREQFF.

The DNA of the CDR3 is TGCGCCAGCAGCCGATTGCAGGGGGCCGGGGAGACCCAGTACTTC. It translates to CASSRLQGAGETQYF. This sequence joins TRBV4-1 and TRBJ2-5; 8 bases agree with TRBD1. The CDR3 is 15 residues long. V shed 4 bases, J shed 5 bases, and the junction held 9 bases outside the gene matches. The V gene's germline CDR1 is MGHRA and CDR2 YSYEKL.

The chain couples TRBV7-9 to TRBJ2-1; TRBD1 aligns across 8 bases. This CDR3 spans 12 amino acids. V gave up 7 bases and J gave up 8 bases; unmatched junction bases: 4. The germline V gene encodes CDR1 SEHNR and CDR2 FQNEAQ (reference sequence). CDR3 DNA sequence: TGTGCCAGCACCCGGACAGGGTATGAGCAGTTCTTC. Translated, it gives CASTRTGYEQFF. The entire variable domain, with the rest obtained from reference TRBV7-9 and TRBJ2-1, is as follows: DTGVSQNPRHKITKRGQNVTFRCDPISEHNRLYWYRQTLGQGPEFLTYFQNEAQLEKSRLLSDRFSAERPKGSFSTLEIQRTEQGDSAMYLCASTRTGYEQFFGPGTRLTVL.

The rearrangement uses TRBV24-1 and TRBJ2-1; possible D gene TRBD1, 6 bases. The ends were cut back, 5 bases at V and 3 bases at J, with 13 bases in the middle. The CDR3 runs 15 residues. The germline V gene encodes CDR1 KGHDR and CDR2 SFDVKD. The CDR3 DNA reads as TGTGCCACCAGTGGATCTGGGACACTCTACAATGAGCAGTTCTTC. Protein sequence: CATSGSGTLYNEQFF.